This TCR beta chain was observed in a study of T cells in Graves' hyperthyroidism and ophthalmopathy. Among ophthalmopathy patients, the Clinical Activity Score reached at least 3, the NOSPECS grade reached at least 4, and duration remained under 3 months. For the diagnoses, clinical symptoms, serum thyroxine and TRAb, thyroid ultrasound and orbital computed tomography were used. The germline V and J ends were trimmed by 0 bases and 6 bases, with 9 bases remaining between them. The CDR3 extends over 13 amino acids. In germline, CDR1 is MNHEY, CDR2 SMNVEV (reference sequence). Authors of the study amplified TCR beta CDR3 regions from RNA transcripts. The study used the HTBI primer set for a first-round RT-PCR of the TCR CDR3. TCRdb analysed the multiplex PCR reads with MiXCR anew, one entry per CDR3 protein. Here the sample spans about 640,000 distinct CDR3 sequences, around 21% being singletons. A note on this clonotype: Its matching antigen is unknown.

Study observations and caveats: Most expanded thyroid clonotypes above 0.001 also appeared in blood.

Sample: blood. This TCR was sampled from a man aged 25 to 40 with Graves' ophthalmopathy. This sequence joins TRBV27 and TRBJ2-7, with D tentatively TRBD1 (5 bases). The CDR3 loop is CASSLSGAREQYF. In DNA, the CDR3 is TGTGCCAGCAGTTTATCAGGGGCCCGCGAGCAGTACTTC.